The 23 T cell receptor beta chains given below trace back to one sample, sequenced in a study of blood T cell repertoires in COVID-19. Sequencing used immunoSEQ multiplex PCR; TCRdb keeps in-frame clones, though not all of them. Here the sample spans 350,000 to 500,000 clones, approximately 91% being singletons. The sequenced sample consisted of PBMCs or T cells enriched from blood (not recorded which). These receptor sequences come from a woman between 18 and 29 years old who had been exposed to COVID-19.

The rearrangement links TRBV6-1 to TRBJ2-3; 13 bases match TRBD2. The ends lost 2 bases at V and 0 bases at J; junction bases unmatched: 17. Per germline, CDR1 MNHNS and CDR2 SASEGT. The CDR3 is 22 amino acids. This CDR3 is CASSELSGPGLAGPSSTDTQYF. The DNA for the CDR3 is TGTGCCAGCAGTGAATTGTCAGGACCGGGACTAGCGGGACCCTCTAGCACAGATACGCAGTATTTT.

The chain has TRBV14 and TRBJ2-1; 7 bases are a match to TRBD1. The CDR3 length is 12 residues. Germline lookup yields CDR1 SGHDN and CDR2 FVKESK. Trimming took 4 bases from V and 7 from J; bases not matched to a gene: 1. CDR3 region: CASSLTGNEQFF. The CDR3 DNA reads TGTGCCAGCAGCCTGACAGGGAATGAGCAGTTCTTC.

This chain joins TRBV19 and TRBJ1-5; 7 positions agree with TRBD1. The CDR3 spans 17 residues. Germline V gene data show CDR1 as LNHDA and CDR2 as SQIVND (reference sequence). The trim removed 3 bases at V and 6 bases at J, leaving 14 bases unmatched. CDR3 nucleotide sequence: TGTGCCAGTAGTATTACGGAGGGGGCATCCGCCGGTCAGCCCCAGCATTTT. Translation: CASSITEGASAGQPQHF.

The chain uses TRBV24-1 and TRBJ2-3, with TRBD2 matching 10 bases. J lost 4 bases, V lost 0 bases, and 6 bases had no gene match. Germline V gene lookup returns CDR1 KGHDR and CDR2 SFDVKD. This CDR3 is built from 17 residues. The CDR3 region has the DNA TGTGCCACCAGTGATTTGCATCTAGCGGGGGACGCAGATACGCAGTATTTT. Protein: CATSDLHLAGDADTQYF.

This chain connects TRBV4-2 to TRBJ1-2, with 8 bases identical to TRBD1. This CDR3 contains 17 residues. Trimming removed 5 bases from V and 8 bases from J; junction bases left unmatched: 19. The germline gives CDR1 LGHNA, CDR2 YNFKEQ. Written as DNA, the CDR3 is TGTGCCAGCAGCACGCACCCGGGACAGGACTTTCTTGGAGGCTACACCTTC. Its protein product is CASSTHPGQDFLGGYTF.

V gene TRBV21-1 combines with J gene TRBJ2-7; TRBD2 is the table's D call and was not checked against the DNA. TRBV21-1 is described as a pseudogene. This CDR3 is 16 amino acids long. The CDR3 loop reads CASRPFGAGDSYEQYF. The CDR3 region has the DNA TGTGCCAGCAGGCCCTTTGGAGCGGGGGACTCCTACGAGCAGTACTTC.

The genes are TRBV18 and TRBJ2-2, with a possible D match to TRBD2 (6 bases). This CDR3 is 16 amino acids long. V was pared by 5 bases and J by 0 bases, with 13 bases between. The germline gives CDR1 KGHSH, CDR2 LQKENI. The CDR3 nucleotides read TGTGCCAGCTCATCCTCAGCGGGTGCGAACACCGGGGAGCTGTTTTTT. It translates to CASSSSAGANTGELFF.

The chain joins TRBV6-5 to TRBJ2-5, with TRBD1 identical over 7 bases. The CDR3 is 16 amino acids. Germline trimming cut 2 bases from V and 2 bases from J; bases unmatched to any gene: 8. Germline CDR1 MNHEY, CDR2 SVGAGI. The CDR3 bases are TGTGCCAGCAGTTACCGTGACAGGGCACCACAAGAGACCCAGTACTTC. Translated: CASSYRDRAPQETQYF.

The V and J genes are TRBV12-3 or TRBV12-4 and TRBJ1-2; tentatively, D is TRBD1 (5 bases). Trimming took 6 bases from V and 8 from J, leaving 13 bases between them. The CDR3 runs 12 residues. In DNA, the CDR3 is TGTGCCAGCAGCTACAGGTTGGGAGGCTACACCTTC. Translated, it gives CASSYRLGGYTF.

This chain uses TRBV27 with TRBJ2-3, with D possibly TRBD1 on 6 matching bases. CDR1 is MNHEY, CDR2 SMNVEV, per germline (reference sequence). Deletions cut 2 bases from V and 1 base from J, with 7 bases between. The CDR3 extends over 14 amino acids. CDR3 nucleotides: TGTGCCAGCAGTTTAAACAGGGGCACAGATACGCAGTATTTT. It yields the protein CASSLNRGTDTQYF.

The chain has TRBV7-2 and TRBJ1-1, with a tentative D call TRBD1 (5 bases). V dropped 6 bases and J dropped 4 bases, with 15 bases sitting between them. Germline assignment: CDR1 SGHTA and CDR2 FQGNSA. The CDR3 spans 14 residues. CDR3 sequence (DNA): TGTGCCAGCAGTTCAAGCAGGGTAGTCACTGAAGCTTTCTTT. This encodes CASSSSRVVTEAFF.

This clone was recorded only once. CDR3 in DNA: TGTGCCAGCAGCCCCCAGCGGGGTAGTAATGAGCAGTTCTTC. Its translation: CASSPQRGSNEQFF. The chain employs TRBV7-3 and TRBJ2-1, with 7 bases matching TRBD2. Per germline, CDR1 SGHTA and CDR2 FQGTGA. The CDR3 sequence is 14 residues long. With V trimmed by 5 bases and J by 7 bases, 8 bases remained unmatched.

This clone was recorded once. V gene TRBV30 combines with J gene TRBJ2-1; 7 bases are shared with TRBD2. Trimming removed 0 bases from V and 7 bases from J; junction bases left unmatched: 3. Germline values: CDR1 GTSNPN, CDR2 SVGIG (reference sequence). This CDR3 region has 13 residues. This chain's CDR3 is CAWSVLARNEQFF. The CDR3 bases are TGTGCCTGGAGTGTACTAGCGAGAAATGAGCAGTTCTTC.

CDR3 in amino acids: CASSGELAGGYNEQFF. The CDR3 nucleotides are TGTGCCAGCAGTGGTGAACTAGCGGGAGGGTACAATGAGCAGTTCTTC. The chain has TRBV6-1 and TRBJ2-1; TRBD2 matches 13 bases. Losses at the gene ends were 4 bases for V and 4 bases for J; bases not matched to a gene: 4. The CDR3 is 16 residues long. Germline CDR1 is MNHNS and CDR2 is SASEGT.

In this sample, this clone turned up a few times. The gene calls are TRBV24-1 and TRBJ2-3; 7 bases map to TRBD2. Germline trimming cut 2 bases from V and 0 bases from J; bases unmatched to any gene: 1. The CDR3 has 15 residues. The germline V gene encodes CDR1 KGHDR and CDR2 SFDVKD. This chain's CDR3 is CATSDSSGSTDTQYF. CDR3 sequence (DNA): TGTGCCACCAGTGATTCTAGCGGTAGCACAGATACGCAGTATTTT.

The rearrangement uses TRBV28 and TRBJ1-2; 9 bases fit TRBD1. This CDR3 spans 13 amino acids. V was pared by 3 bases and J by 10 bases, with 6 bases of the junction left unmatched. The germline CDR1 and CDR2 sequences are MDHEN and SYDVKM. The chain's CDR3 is CASSFRDRAVYTF. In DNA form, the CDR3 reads TGTGCCAGCAGTTTCAGGGACAGGGCCGTCTACACCTTC.

The CDR3 protein is CASSLRQLNEKLFF. The DNA for the CDR3 is TGTGCCAGCAGCTTACGACAGCTTAATGAAAAACTGTTTTTT. This sequence joins TRBV13 and TRBJ1-4, with D possibly TRBD1 on 5 matching bases. The CDR3 extends over 14 amino acids. V lost 2 bases and J 4 bases, leaving 8 bases between the germline ends. Germline lookup yields CDR1 PRHDT and CDR2 FYEKMQ (reference sequence).

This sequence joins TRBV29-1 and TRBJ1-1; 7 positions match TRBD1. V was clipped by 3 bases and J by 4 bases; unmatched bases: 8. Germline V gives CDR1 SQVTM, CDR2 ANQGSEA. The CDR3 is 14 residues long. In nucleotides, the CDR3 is TGCAGCGTTGATTCGGCAGGGGGGAGCACTGAAGCTTTCTTT. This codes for CSVDSAGGSTEAFF.

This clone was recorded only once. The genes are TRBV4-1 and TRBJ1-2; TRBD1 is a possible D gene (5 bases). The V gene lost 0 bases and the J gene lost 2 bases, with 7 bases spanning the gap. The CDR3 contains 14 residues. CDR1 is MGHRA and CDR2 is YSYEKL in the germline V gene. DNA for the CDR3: TGCGCCAGCAGCCAAGACCGGGGGAACTATGGCTACACCTTC. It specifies CASSQDRGNYGYTF.

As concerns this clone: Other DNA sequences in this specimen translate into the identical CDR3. The CDR3 spells CASKGQGYEQYF. The CDR3 coding sequence is TGTGCCAGCAAAGGGCAGGGCTACGAGCAGTACTTC. This chain joins TRBV25-1 and TRBJ2-7; D may be TRBD1 (5 bases). Trimming took 7 bases from V and 3 from J, leaving 10 bases between them. The CDR3 extends over 12 amino acids. Germline V gene data show CDR1 as MGHDK and CDR2 as SYGVNS.

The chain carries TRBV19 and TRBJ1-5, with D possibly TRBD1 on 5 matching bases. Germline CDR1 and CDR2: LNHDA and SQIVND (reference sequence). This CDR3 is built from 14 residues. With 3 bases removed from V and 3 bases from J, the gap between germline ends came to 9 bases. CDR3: CASSINRINQPQHF. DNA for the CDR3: TGTGCCAGTAGTATTAACAGGATCAATCAGCCCCAGCATTTT.

CDR3 loop: CASSTDGNNEQFF. For the CDR3, the DNA is TGTGCCAGCTCAACCGACGGGAACAATGAGCAGTTCTTC. This chain uses TRBV18 with TRBJ2-1, with D possibly being TRBD2 (5 bases). Looked up from germline, CDR1 is KGHSH and CDR2 is LQKENI. V was pared by 5 bases and J by 5 bases, with 10 bases between. There are 13 residues in the CDR3. The full variable domain, in which reference TRBV18 and TRBJ2-1 provide the parts outside the CDR3, is NAGVMQNPRHLVRRRGQEARLRCSPMKGHSHVYWYRQLPEEGLKFMVYLQKENIIDESGMPKERFSAEFPKEGPSILRIQQVVRGDSAAYFCASSTDGNNEQFFGPGTRLTVL.

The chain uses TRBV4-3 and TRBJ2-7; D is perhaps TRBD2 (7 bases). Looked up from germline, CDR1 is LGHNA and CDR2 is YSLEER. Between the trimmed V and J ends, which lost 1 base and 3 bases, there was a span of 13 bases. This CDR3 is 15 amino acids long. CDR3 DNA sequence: TGCGCCAGCAGCCAAGTAGGGGGGGGTTACTACGAGCAGTACTTC. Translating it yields CASSQVGGGYYEQYF.